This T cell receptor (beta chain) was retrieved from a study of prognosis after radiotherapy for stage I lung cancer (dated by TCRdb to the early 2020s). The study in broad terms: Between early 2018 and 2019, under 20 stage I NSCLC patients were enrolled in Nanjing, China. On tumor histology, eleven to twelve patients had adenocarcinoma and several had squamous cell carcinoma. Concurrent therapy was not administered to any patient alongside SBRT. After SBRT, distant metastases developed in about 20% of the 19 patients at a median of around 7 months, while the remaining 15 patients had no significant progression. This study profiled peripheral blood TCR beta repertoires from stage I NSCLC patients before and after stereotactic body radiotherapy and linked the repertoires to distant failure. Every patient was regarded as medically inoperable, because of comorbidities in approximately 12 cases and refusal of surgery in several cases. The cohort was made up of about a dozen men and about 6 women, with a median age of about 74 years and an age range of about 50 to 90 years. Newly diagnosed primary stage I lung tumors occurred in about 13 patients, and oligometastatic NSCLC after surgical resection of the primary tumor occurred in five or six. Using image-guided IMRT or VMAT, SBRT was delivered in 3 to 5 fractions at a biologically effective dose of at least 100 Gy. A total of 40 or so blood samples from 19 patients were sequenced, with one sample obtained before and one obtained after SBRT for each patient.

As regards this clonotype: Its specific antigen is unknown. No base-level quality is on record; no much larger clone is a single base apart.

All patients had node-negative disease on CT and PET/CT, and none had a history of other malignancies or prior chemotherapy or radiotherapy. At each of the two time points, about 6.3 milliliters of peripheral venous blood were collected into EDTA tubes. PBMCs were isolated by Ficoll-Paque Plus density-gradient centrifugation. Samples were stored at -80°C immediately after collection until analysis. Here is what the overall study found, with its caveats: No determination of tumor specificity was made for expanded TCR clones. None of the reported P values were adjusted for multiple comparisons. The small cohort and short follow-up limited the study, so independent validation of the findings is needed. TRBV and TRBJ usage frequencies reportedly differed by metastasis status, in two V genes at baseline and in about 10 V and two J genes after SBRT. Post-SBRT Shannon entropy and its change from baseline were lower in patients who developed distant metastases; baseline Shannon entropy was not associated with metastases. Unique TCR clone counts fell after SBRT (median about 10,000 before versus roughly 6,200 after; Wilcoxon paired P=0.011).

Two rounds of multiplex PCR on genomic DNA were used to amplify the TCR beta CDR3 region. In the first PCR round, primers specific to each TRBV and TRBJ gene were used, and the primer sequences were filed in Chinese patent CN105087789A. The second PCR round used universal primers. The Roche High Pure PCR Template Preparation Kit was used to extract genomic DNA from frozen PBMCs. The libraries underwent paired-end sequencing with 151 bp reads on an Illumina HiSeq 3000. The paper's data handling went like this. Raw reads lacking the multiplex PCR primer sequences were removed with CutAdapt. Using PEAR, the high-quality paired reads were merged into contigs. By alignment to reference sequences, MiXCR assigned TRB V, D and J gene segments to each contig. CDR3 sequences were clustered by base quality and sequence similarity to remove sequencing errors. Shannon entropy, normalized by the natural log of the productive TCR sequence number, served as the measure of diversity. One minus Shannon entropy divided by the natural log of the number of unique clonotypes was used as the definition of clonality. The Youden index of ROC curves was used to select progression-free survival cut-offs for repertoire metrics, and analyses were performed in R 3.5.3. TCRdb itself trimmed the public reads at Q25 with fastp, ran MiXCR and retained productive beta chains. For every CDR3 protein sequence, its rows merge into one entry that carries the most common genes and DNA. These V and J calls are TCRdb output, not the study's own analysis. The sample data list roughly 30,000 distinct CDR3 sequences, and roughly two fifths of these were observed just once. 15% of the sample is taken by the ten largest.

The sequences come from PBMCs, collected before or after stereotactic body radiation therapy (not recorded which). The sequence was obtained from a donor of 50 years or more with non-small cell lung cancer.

The DNA sequence reads TGCAGTGCTAGCCCTGGACTAGCGGGGGGGTACGAGCAGTACTTC. This codes for CSASPGLAGGYEQYF. The chain is assembled from TRBV20-1 and TRBJ2-7, and TRBD2 matches 15 of the central bases. The CDR3 starts with the cysteine, ends with the phenylalanine, and has 15 residues. Just the 45-base CDR3 DNA is kept, in frame starting at base 1. Germline trimming: 3 bases from V, 4 bases from J; junction bases outside gene matches: 4. The germline V gene (reference sequence) specifies DFQATT as CDR1 and SNEGSKA as CDR2.